This TCR beta chain was recovered during a study of T cell responses to AZD1222 COVID-19 vaccine. The CDR3 runs 16 residues. Germline V gives CDR1 SGHNT, CDR2 YENEEA. V dropped 2 bases and J dropped 0 bases, with 11 bases sitting between them. For this clone: Its antigen is unidentified.

Study-level points and caveats: After the peak T cell response, and only then, were repertoires sampled. A mostly white British donor set with more females was recruited, and clonal diversity was possibly underestimated.

Sequenced by immunoSEQ multiplex PCR; TCRdb stores in-frame clones only, minus some. The sample shows approximately 150,000 clones, 89% of them seen only once. This sequence joins TRBV11-3 and TRBJ1-3; D is unresolved. The starting material was peripheral blood, obtained on day 0 of AZD1222 vaccination. The receptor comes from an adult in good health. In nucleotides, the CDR3 is TGTGCCAGCAGCTTAACGGCCTGGGGCTCTGGAAACACCATATATTTT. Translated, it gives CASSLTAWGSGNTIYF.